This TCR beta chain was identified during a study of cytomegalovirus exposure and HLA in healthy donors. Study-wide results and limits: Diagnosis of cytomegalovirus status made by the classifier reportedly showed high specificity and sensitivity.

Details on this clone: No antigen is known for it.

60 Vbeta and 13 Jbeta primers were used in PCR. TCRdb's copy holds only in-frame clones and misses some; the assay was immunoSEQ multiplex PCR. The sample contains approximately 170,000 clones, about 64% of which appear only once. Germline V lookup: CDR1 LNHDA, CDR2 SQIVND (reference sequence). This CDR3 contains 13 residues. V lost 9 bases to trimming and J lost 0 bases, with 6 bases between them. The chain carries TRBV19 and TRBJ2-6; D gene unclear. The sequence derives from a man between 45 and 60 years old in good health and CMV-seronegative. Sequencing input: PBMCs. The CDR3 spells CASRISGANVLTF. The CDR3 coding sequence is TGTGCCAGCAGGATCTCTGGGGCCAACGTCCTGACTTTC.